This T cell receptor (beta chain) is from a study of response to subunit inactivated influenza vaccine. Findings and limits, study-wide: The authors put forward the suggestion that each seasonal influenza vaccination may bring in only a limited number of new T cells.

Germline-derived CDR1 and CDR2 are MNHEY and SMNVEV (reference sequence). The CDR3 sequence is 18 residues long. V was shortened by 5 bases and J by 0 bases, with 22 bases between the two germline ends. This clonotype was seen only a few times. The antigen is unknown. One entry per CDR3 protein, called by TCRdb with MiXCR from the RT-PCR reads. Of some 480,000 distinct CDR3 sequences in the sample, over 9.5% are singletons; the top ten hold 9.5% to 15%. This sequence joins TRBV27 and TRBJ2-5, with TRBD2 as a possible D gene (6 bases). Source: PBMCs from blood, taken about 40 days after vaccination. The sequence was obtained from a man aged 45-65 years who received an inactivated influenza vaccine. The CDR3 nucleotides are TGTGCCAGCAGTCCTATGCCCTTTAGCGGAGGGTACCAAGAGACCCAGTACTTC. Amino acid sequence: CASSPMPFSGGYQETQYF.